These 22 T cell receptor beta chains originate from one sample sequenced in a study of patients and donors after allogeneic stem cell transplantation. TCRdb ran MiXCR on the RT-PCR reads and lists one entry per CDR3 protein. The table records 37,000 or so distinct CDR3 sequences, 25% to 35% of them present only once. The sequenced material came from blood, either unsorted or a sorted T cell fraction (not recorded which). Source of these receptors: a human donor who was either an allogeneic HSCT recipient or a stem cell or donor lymphocyte infusion donor (not recorded which). It is not recorded whose cells these are; they may come from a transplant donor.

The table lists this clonotype with many counts. The chain joins TRBV6-2 or TRBV6-3 to TRBJ1-5, with a tentative D call TRBD1 (6 bases). V lost 10 bases to trimming and J lost 4 bases, with 17 bases between them. This CDR3 is built from 14 residues. Germline values: CDR1 MNHEY, CDR2 SVGEGT. The CDR3 loop reads CATRGQGLNQPQHF. CDR3 bases: TGTGCCACCCGGGGGCAGGGGCTAAATCAGCCCCAGCATTTT.

This chain connects TRBV6-6 to TRBJ2-5, with D possibly TRBD1 on 5 matching bases. The CDR3 consists of 12 residues. The V gene's germline CDR1 is MNHNY and CDR2 SVGAGI (reference sequence). V lost 10 bases to trimming and J lost 1 base, with 10 bases between them. DNA of the CDR3: TGTGCCAAGACAGCTCTCCAAGAGACCCAGTACTTC. Translated, it gives CAKTALQETQYF.

The sample holds a few counts of this clonotype. Here the CDR3 DNA reads TGTGCCAGCAGCCCACTATGGGACAGCTCCTACGAGCAGTACTTC. Its protein is CASSPLWDSSYEQYF. J is TRBJ2-7 and V is TRBV5-6; 7 nucleotides line up with TRBD1. The CDR3 is 15 residues long. Unmatched junction bases numbered 7, after V lost 4 bases and J lost 0 bases. CDR1 is SGHDT and CDR2 is YYEEEE in the germline V gene.

There are many counts of this clonotype. This sequence joins TRBV7-2 and TRBJ1-2; no firm D call. V was clipped by 4 bases and J by 8 bases, with 11 bases between them. The germline gives CDR1 SGHTA, CDR2 FQGNSA. The CDR3 runs 12 residues. The CDR3 protein is CASSYGGMGYTF. The DNA of the CDR3 is TGTGCCAGCAGCTACGGAGGGATGGGCTACACCTTC.

In this sample, this clonotype turned up many times. Here the CDR3 reads CASSARDRVSPLHF. CDR3 DNA sequence: TGTGCCAGCAGCGCCCGGGACAGGGTTTCACCCCTCCACTTT. The rearrangement links TRBV6-2 or TRBV6-3 to TRBJ1-6, with 9 bases aligning to TRBD1. Germline V lookup: CDR1 MNHEY, CDR2 SVGEGT. The V gene end was trimmed by 6 bases and the J gene end by 9 bases; junction bases not matched to a gene: 6. The CDR3 contains 14 residues.

The sample holds many counts of this clonotype. CDR3 DNA: TGCGCCAGCAGTGGAGGGTCTGGAAACACCATATATTTT. Translation: CASSGGSGNTIYF. J is TRBJ1-3 and V is TRBV10-1, with D unclear. Germline loops: CDR1 WNHNN, CDR2 SYGVQD (reference sequence). V was shortened by 4 bases and J by 1 base, with 5 bases between the two germline ends. The CDR3 runs 13 residues.

This clonotype was seen at least ten times. The rearrangement links TRBV7-3 to TRBJ1-2; 7 bases map to TRBD1. Trimming at V came to 5 bases and at J to 5 bases, leaving 8 bases not matched to a gene. This CDR3 is built from 14 residues. CDR1 and CDR2 (germline): SGHTA, FQGTGA. The CDR3: CASSEGDRIYGYTF. The CDR3 coding sequence is TGTGCCAGCAGCGAAGGGGACAGAATTTATGGCTACACCTTC.

The table lists this clonotype with a few counts. The V call is TRBV4-3, the J call TRBJ2-2; D not certain. There are 15 residues in the CDR3. In germline, CDR1 is LGHNA, CDR2 YSLEER. V lost 0 bases, J lost 7 bases, and 12 bases lay in between. The CDR3 spells CASSQDLEVYGELFF. The CDR3 bases are TGCGCCAGCAGCCAAGATCTAGAGGTCTACGGGGAGCTGTTTTTT.

A few counts support this clonotype. J is TRBJ2-3 and V is TRBV29-1; 16 bases align to TRBD2. The V gene end was trimmed by 4 bases and the J gene end by 1 base; junction bases not matched to a gene: 2. This CDR3 has 16 amino acids. The germline gives CDR1 SQVTM, CDR2 ANQGSEA. The CDR3 loop is CSVAGTSGRGTDTQYF. The CDR3 bases are TGCAGCGTTGCTGGGACTAGCGGGAGGGGCACAGATACGCAGTATTTT.

This clonotype was detected only a few times. CDR3 loop: CASRMTGTGGGQPQHF. For the CDR3, the DNA is TGTGCCAGCAGAATGACCGGGACAGGGGGGGGACAGCCCCAGCATTTT. The chain is built from TRBV12-3 or TRBV12-4 and TRBJ1-5; 11 bases line up with TRBD1. The CDR3 extends over 16 amino acids. V was clipped by 6 bases and J by 7 bases; unmatched bases: 11.

The chain couples TRBV3-1 to TRBJ2-7; D not certain. There are 13 residues in the CDR3. V lost 0 bases and J lost 2, with 5 bases in between. CDR1 is LGHDT, CDR2 YNNKEL, per germline (reference sequence). The CDR3 loop reads CASSQDLTYEQYF. The CDR3 region has the DNA TGTGCCAGCAGCCAAGATCTGACCTACGAGCAGTACTTC.

This clonotype was seen more than once but under ten times. The chain uses TRBV7-2 and TRBJ2-5; D unresolved. This CDR3 is 16 amino acids long. V was cut by 1 base and J by 1 base, with 13 bases left in between. Germline V gene lookup returns CDR1 SGHTA and CDR2 FQGNSA. The CDR3 sequence: CASSLDYPLSQETQYF. The CDR3 bases are TGTGCCAGCAGCTTAGACTACCCACTGTCCCAAGAGACCCAGTACTTC.

This clonotype was recorded at least ten times. The CDR3 sequence is CASSHRGPTANYGYTF. In nucleotides, the CDR3 is TGTGCCAGCAGCCATAGAGGGCCCACAGCTAACTATGGCTACACCTTC. The chain joins TRBV14 to TRBJ1-2; D not resolved. Germline V gene sequence: CDR1 SGHDN, CDR2 FVKESK. This CDR3 is 16 amino acids long. The germline V and J ends were trimmed by 3 bases and 0 bases, with 14 bases remaining between them.

The chain combines TRBV6-2 or TRBV6-3 with TRBJ2-7, with TRBD1 matching 9 bases. Unmatched junction bases numbered 7, after V lost 7 bases and J lost 9 bases. CDR3 length equals 12 residues. Germline V gives CDR1 MNHEY, CDR2 SVGEGT. CDR3 bases: TGTGCCAGCACCACGACAGGGGGAAGGCAGTACTTC. It encodes CASTTTGGRQYF.

The chain employs TRBV20-1 and TRBJ1-5, with D uncertain. The CDR3 extends over 11 amino acids. Trimming removed 6 bases at V and 3 bases at J, with 6 bases between. The germline V gene has CDR1 DFQATT and CDR2 SNEGSKA (reference sequence). The CDR3 sequence: CSARHNQPQHF. CDR3 sequence (DNA): TGCAGTGCCCGACACAATCAGCCCCAGCATTTT.

This clonotype was detected only a few times. V gene TRBV20-1 combines with J gene TRBJ1-5; tentatively, D is TRBD1 (6 bases). V lost 3 bases and J 2 bases, leaving 17 bases between the germline ends. Germline V gene sequence: CDR1 DFQATT, CDR2 SNEGSKA (reference sequence). This CDR3 is built from 16 residues. CDR3 in DNA: TGCAGTGCTAGTAGCAACAGGGTACGGGGCAATCAGCCCCAGCATTTT. Its protein is CSASSNRVRGNQPQHF.

The table lists this clonotype with a few counts. This sequence joins TRBV12-3 or TRBV12-4 and TRBJ2-1; D uncertain. The CDR3 covers 11 residues. V was clipped by 2 bases and J by 8 bases, with 4 bases between them. The CDR3 DNA is TGTGCCAGCAGTTTATATCATGAGCAGTTCTTC. Translated, it gives CASSLYHEQFF.

This clonotype showed up just a few times. The rearrangement uses TRBV18 and TRBJ1-4; 9 nucleotides line up with TRBD1. The CDR3 length is 14 residues. The junction had 7 bases not matched to a gene; V was cut back by 3 bases and J by 11 bases. Germline-derived CDR1 and CDR2 are KGHSH and LQKENI. As DNA, the CDR3 is TGTGCCAGCTCACCCGGACAGGGGAGTGGGAAACTGTTTTTT. Its translation is CASSPGQGSGKLFF.

This rearrangement joins TRBV11-2 to TRBJ2-5; D is ambiguous. V lost 2 bases and J lost 2, with 6 bases in between. Germline V CDR1 and CDR2: SGHAT, FQNNGV. CDR3 length: 13 amino acids. The CDR3 protein is CASSLYGQETQYF. The CDR3 DNA is TGTGCCAGCAGCTTATATGGTCAAGAGACCCAGTACTTC.

The rearrangement uses TRBV6-5 and TRBJ2-7, with D perhaps TRBD2 (5 bases). Trimming left V 6 bases short and J 2 bases short, with 11 bases between. The CDR3 has 13 amino acids. The V gene's germline CDR1 is MNHEY and CDR2 SVGAGI. The CDR3, as DNA: TGTGCCAGCAGCCTCTCCGGGGCCTACGAGCAGTACTTC. As protein: CASSLSGAYEQYF.

The V gene is TRBV20-1, the J gene TRBJ2-1, with TRBD2 matching 7 bases. Per germline, CDR1 DFQATT and CDR2 SNEGSKA (reference sequence). The length of the CDR3 is 16 residues. J was trimmed by 6 bases and V by 1 base; bases with no gene match: 12. CDR3 sequence (DNA): TGCAGTGCTAGAGGCGTCGGCGGGAGAGTGGGCAATGAGCAGTTCTTC. Amino acid sequence: CSARGVGGRVGNEQFF.

The chain couples TRBV7-2 to TRBJ1-2; D unclear. V shed 3 bases and J shed 5 bases, with 13 bases lying between them. The CDR3 covers 14 residues. Germline CDR1 SGHTA, CDR2 FQGNSA. The CDR3 here is CASSLRQKPYGYTF. The CDR3 region has the DNA TGTGCCAGCAGCTTGAGGCAGAAACCATATGGCTACACCTTC. Filled out from reference TRBV7-2 and TRBJ1-2, the complete variable domain reads GAGVSQSPSNKVTEKGKDVELRCDPISGHTALYWYRQSLGQGLEFLIYFQGNSAPDKSGLPSDRFSAERTGGSVSTLTIQRTQQEDSAVYLCASSLRQKPYGYTFGSGTRLTVV.